Listed here are 13 T cell receptor beta chains from one sample, sequenced in a study of neurological immune-mediated disorders. Each CDR3 protein is one row after TCRdb ran MiXCR on the 5' RACE reads. The profile covers tens of thousands of distinct CDR3 sequences, with about 9.4% appearing a single time and about 1.8% taken by the ten largest. Sequenced: PBMCs. These receptors came from a man aged 35-49 years in good health.

The table lists this clonotype with many counts. The rearrangement links TRBV5-1 to TRBJ1-1, with TRBD1 identical over 7 bases. The trim removed 3 bases at V and 4 bases at J, leaving 6 bases unmatched. The CDR3 length is 14 residues. CDR1 is SGHRS and CDR2 is YFSETQ in the germline V gene. The CDR3 spells CASSSATGPTEAFF. As DNA, the CDR3 is TGCGCCAGCAGCTCGGCGACAGGGCCCACTGAAGCTTTCTTT.

This clonotype was counted a few times. V usage is TRBV15 and J usage is TRBJ1-5, with D perhaps matching TRBD1 (5 bases). The CDR3 consists of 18 residues. Looked up from germline, CDR1 is LNHNV and CDR2 is YYDKDF (reference sequence). Trimming left V 1 base short and J 2 bases short, with 18 bases between. The CDR3 DNA is TGTGCCACCAGCAGAGCCGACCCGCAGGGTTGGGGCAATCAGCCCCAGCATTTT. The encoded protein is CATSRADPQGWGNQPQHF.

This clonotype was seen ten or more times. The chain recombines TRBV28 with TRBJ2-7, with D perhaps being TRBD1 or TRBD2 (6 bases each). V was shortened by 8 bases and J by 6 bases, with 26 bases between the two germline ends. Germline V CDR1 and CDR2: MDHEN, SYDVKM. The CDR3 runs to 16 residues. CDR3 in DNA: TGTGCCAGCCTAAGGGGGAGGAGGGAACTAGGTCGCGAGCAGTACTTC. Its translation is CASLRGRRELGREQYF.

Points on this clonotype: This may be a read error, as it is one base from a much larger clone. V gene TRBV29-1 combines with J gene TRBJ2-7, with 12 bases aligning to TRBD1. Germline loops: CDR1 SQVTM, CDR2 ANQGSEA. The CDR3 spans 16 residues. CDR3 nucleotides: TGCAGCGCTGAAGTAAGGGGGACAGGGGGCAACTACGAGCAGTACTTC. This encodes CSAEVRGTGGNYEQYF.

This clonotype was counted many times. V usage is TRBV29-1 and J usage is TRBJ2-7, with D possibly matching TRBD2 (7 bases). V was shortened by 3 bases and J by 5 bases, with 14 bases between the two germline ends. CDR3 length equals 13 residues. The V gene's germline CDR1 is SQVTM and CDR2 ANQGSEA. For the CDR3, the DNA is TGCAGCGTTGATTGGGAGGGGGGAAACGAGCAGTACTTC. It encodes CSVDWEGGNEQYF.

This clonotype was found many times. This rearrangement joins TRBV12-3 or TRBV12-4 to TRBJ1-1; no clear D gene. The CDR3 contains 13 residues. V was clipped by 6 bases and J by 4 bases, with 12 bases between them. The DNA of the CDR3 is TGTGCCAGCAGCCGAATCGATGGCACTGAAGCTTTCTTT. Encoded protein: CASSRIDGTEAFF.

This clonotype occurred a few times. The V call is TRBV7-9, the J call TRBJ2-1; the D gene is possibly TRBD2 (6 bases). CDR1 is SEHNR and CDR2 is FQNEAQ in the germline V gene (reference sequence). Trimming pared 5 bases from V and 14 bases from J, leaving 16 bases between. CDR3 size: 12 residues. In DNA, the CDR3 is TGTGCCAGCAGCACCTGGGACTTTGGGGAGTTCTTC. Its protein is CASSTWDFGEFF.

This clonotype was seen repeatedly, ten times or more. The rearrangement uses TRBV29-1 and TRBJ1-3; weak D call: TRBD1 (5 bases). Germline CDR1 SQVTM, CDR2 ANQGSEA. Trimming pared 7 bases from V and 0 bases from J, leaving 13 bases between. This CDR3 has 14 amino acids. The CDR3 region is CSAREGRSGNTIYF. CDR3 bases: TGCAGCGCTAGAGAGGGGCGCTCTGGAAACACCATATATTTT.

This clonotype was counted many times. The chain combines TRBV6-5 with TRBJ2-2; TRBD1 agrees at 8 bases. After removal of 4 bases from V and 5 bases from J, the junction contained 9 bases not matched to a gene. The CDR3 extends over 16 amino acids. Looked up from germline, CDR1 is MNHEY and CDR2 is SVGAGI. The CDR3 is CASSSPQGASTGELFF. Written as DNA, the CDR3 is TGTGCCAGCAGTTCCCCCCAGGGGGCATCGACCGGGGAGCTGTTTTTT.

This clonotype has only a few counts. The chain couples TRBV20-1 to TRBJ2-7, with TRBD1 as a possible D gene (6 bases). This CDR3 region has 13 residues. Trimming pared 3 bases from V and 5 bases from J, leaving 14 bases between. The V gene's germline CDR1 is DFQATT and CDR2 SNEGSKA (reference sequence). DNA of the CDR3: TGCAGTGCTAGGGCCTGGGACATTAACGAGCAGTACTTC. This codes for CSARAWDINEQYF.

This clonotype was counted ten times or more. This chain uses TRBV28 with TRBJ2-5; TRBD1 aligns across 7 bases. Germline V gene lookup returns CDR1 MDHEN and CDR2 SYDVKM. The trim removed 6 bases at V and 1 base at J, leaving 8 bases unmatched. The CDR3 runs to 15 residues. CDR3 region: CASSPSGDSQETQYF. CDR3 DNA sequence: TGTGCCAGCAGCCCTTCTGGGGACAGCCAAGAGACCCAGTACTTC.

This clonotype was counted many times. This chain connects TRBV5-1 to TRBJ2-3; no clear D. Deletions cut 0 bases from V and 3 bases from J, with 17 bases between. Germline CDR1 is SGHRS and CDR2 is YFSETQ. The CDR3 totals 17 residues. This CDR3 is CASSLANRQNPTDTQYF. The DNA for the CDR3 is TGCGCCAGCAGCTTGGCCAATAGGCAGAACCCAACAGATACGCAGTATTTT.

This clonotype was counted many times. V usage is TRBV12-3 or TRBV12-4 and J usage is TRBJ2-7, with 10 bases identical to TRBD2. This CDR3 is built from 15 residues. The V and J ends lost 6 bases and 1 base, in that order; junction bases with no gene match: 6. The CDR3 DNA sequence: TGTGCCAGCAGCGCCATAGCGGGGGGTTCCTACGAGCAGTACTTC. Amino acid sequence: CASSAIAGGSYEQYF.